These T cell receptor beta chains were read from a single sample in a study of identical twins. TCRdb independently ran MiXCR on the 5' RACE reads; one entry per CDR3 protein. This table holds a few hundred thousand distinct CDR3 sequences, 9.6% found once. The same sample was also used in a study of yellow fever vaccine responses in identical twins.

Sequencing used PBMCs. Receptor source: a woman aged 18-29 years in good health. The CDR3 runs from the conserved cysteine through the conserved F or W. A D gene is named only where the DNA matches it firmly. Size values are once, few and many counts, or a class for expanded clones, and some rows have none.

v_gene	d_gene	len	j_gene	abundance	CDR3nt	CDR3aa
TRBV29-1	NA	16	TRBJ2-3	many	TGCAGCGTTGTGGGGACGAAGCAGGGGCCCTTTGATACGCAGTATTTT	CSVVGTKQGPFDTQYF
TRBV11-2	TRBD2	15	TRBJ2-3	few	TGTGCCAGTAAGATAGCGGGAATTCTGTCAGATACGCAGTATTTT	CASKIAGILSDTQYF
TRBV6-2/TRBV6-3	NA	12	TRBJ1-4	NA	TGTGCCAGCAGTCGGGACCGATCGGAACTGTTTTTT	CASSRDRSELFF
TRBV4-2	NA	15	TRBJ2-3	few	TGTGCCAGCAGCCAAGAGGGACCGAAGGGAGATACGCAGTATTTT	CASSQEGPKGDTQYF
TRBV12-3/TRBV12-4	NA	16	TRBJ1-3	few	TGTGCCAGCAGTTTACTGGGTGGTTCCTTGGGGACCACCATATATTTT	CASSLLGGSLGTTIYF
TRBV10-1	NA	14	TRBJ2-2	many	TGCGCCAGCAGTGGGTCGGCGAACACCGGGGAGCTGTTTTTT	CASSGSANTGELFF
TRBV20-1	TRBD1	13	TRBJ2-5	few	TGCAGTGTCCCTCGAGGGGGCTGGGAGACCCAGTACTTC	CSVPRGGWETQYF
TRBV6-1	NA	15	TRBJ1-5	few	TGTGCCAGCAGGACAACCCATAGAGGCAATCAGCCCCAGCATTTT	CASRTTHRGNQPQHF
TRBV7-9	NA	13	TRBJ2-7	many	TGTGCCAGCAGCTTTGCGGGGACCTACGAGCAGTACTTC	CASSFAGTYEQYF
TRBV5-1	NA	16	TRBJ2-5	many	TGCGCCAGCAGCCTGGCGACAGGCCAACGGAGGGAGACCCAGTACTTC	CASSLATGQRRETQYF
TRBV7-8	TRBD2	13	TRBJ2-1	many	TGTGCCAGCAGCTTAGTGGGAGGGTATGAGCAGTTCTTC	CASSLVGGYEQFF
TRBV3-1	TRBD1	14	TRBJ1-1	many	TGTGCCAGCAGCCGAACAGGGGGAGAAACTGAAGCTTTCTTT	CASSRTGGETEAFF
TRBV28	TRBD1	14	TRBJ2-7	few	TGTGCCAGCAGCGAGGGGGCGGAGACCTACGAGCAGTACTTC	CASSEGAETYEQYF
TRBV12-3/TRBV12-4	NA	11	TRBJ2-2	NA	TGTGCCAGCAGTTTCGGGATAAAGCTGTTTTTT	CASSFGIKLFF
TRBV20-1	TRBD1	14	TRBJ2-7	many	TGCAGTGCTAGGGGAGGACAGGGGATCTACGAGCAGTACTTC	CSARGGQGIYEQYF
TRBV14	NA	16	TRBJ2-7	NA	TGTGCCAGCAGCCTCACGAGAGGCCGAAGCTCCTACGAGCAGTACTTC	CASSLTRGRSSYEQYF
TRBV20-1	NA	12	TRBJ2-5	NA	TGCAGTGCTAGCCGGGGGAAGGAGACCCAGTACTTC	CSASRGKETQYF
TRBV28	TRBD2	16	TRBJ2-1	few	TGTGCCAGCAGTTGGGAGACTAGCGGGAGGAGGAATGAGCAGTTCTTC	CASSWETSGRRNEQFF
TRBV10-3	TRBD2	13	TRBJ2-7	NA	TGTGCCATTCAGACTAGCGGAACCTACGAGCAGTACTTC	CAIQTSGTYEQYF
TRBV4-2	NA	17	TRBJ2-1	few	TGTGCCAGCAGCCACGGATCACCGGGACTTCTCCTCAATGAGCAGTTCTTC	CASSHGSPGLLLNEQFF
TRBV9	NA	14	TRBJ2-3	NA	TGTGCCAGCAGCCCCCGGACAGTTCAAGATACGCAGTATTTT	CASSPRTVQDTQYF
TRBV20-1	TRBD2	15	TRBJ2-7	NA	TGCAGTGCTAGAGATCTGATCAGCGGGGGGCTGGAGCAGTACTTC	CSARDLISGGLEQYF
TRBV27	NA	17	TRBJ2-2	NA	TGTGCCAGCAGCCCTCTGGGTTTCGACGGACGGGCCGGGGAGCTGTTTTTT	CASSPLGFDGRAGELFF
TRBV29-1	NA	10	TRBJ1-1	many	TGCAGCGCTATATACACTGAAGCTTTCTTT	CSAIYTEAFF
TRBV28	NA	11	TRBJ2-1	few	TGTGCCAGCAGTTCCCGGGGCCCCCAGTTCTTC	CASSSRGPQFF
TRBV15	NA	15	TRBJ2-2	NA	TGTGCCACCAGCAGAGGACAGGGAGGTACCGGGGAGCTGTTTTTT	CATSRGQGGTGELFF
TRBV5-6	NA	16	TRBJ1-1	few	TGTGCCAGCAGCTGGGGACCTTGGAGAGGGAACACTGAAGCTTTCTTT	CASSWGPWRGNTEAFF
TRBV19	NA	17	TRBJ2-1	NA	TGTGCCAGTAGTATAATGGGAGTGTCGAGCTCCTACAATGAGCAGTTCTTC	CASSIMGVSSSYNEQFF
TRBV29-1	NA	16	TRBJ2-2	many	TGCAGCGTTGAAGATCCGGCAGGGCGGGACACCGGGGAGCTGTTTTTT	CSVEDPAGRDTGELFF
TRBV5-1	NA	15	TRBJ2-7	NA	TGCGCCAGCAGCCTAGAAACATTAGACGGCTACGAGCAGTACTTC	CASSLETLDGYEQYF
TRBV28	TRBD2	16	TRBJ2-3	many	TGTGCCAGCAGTTTCCCGACTAGCGGGACCCCAGATACGCAGTATTTT	CASSFPTSGTPDTQYF
TRBV5-6	NA	14	TRBJ2-2	NA	TGTGCCAGCAGCTTGTTACAATACACCGGGGAGCTGTTTTTT	CASSLLQYTGELFF
TRBV12-3/TRBV12-4	NA	16	TRBJ1-5	NA	TGTGCCAGCAGTTTGCAGGGGCTCCCTCGAGGGCAGCCCCAGCATTTT	CASSLQGLPRGQPQHF
TRBV7-9	TRBD1	16	TRBJ2-7	few	TGTGCCAGCAGCCCTTCGACGACAGGGAGATTCCACGAGCAGTACTTC	CASSPSTTGRFHEQYF
TRBV15	NA	14	TRBJ2-5	NA	TGTGCCACCAGCAGAGATGGCAGTCAAGAGACCCAGTACTTC	CATSRDGSQETQYF
TRBV29-1	TRBD1	12	TRBJ2-5	few	TGCAGCGTTGTTGACAAGGGGGACAGGGTTAACTTC	CSVVDKGDRVNF
TRBV6-6	NA	12	TRBJ2-2	NA	TGTGCCAGCCTTCAGGGTAACGGGGAGCTGTTTTTT	CASLQGNGELFF
TRBV15	TRBD1	17	TRBJ1-6	few	TGTGCCACCAGCAGCGCGGACAGGGCTTTCGGCAATTCACCCCTCCACTTT	CATSSADRAFGNSPLHF
TRBV29-1	NA	13	TRBJ2-1	NA	TGCAGCGTGTCCCCCGGGCAGCAAAATGAGCAGTTCTTC	CSVSPGQQNEQFF
TRBV7-9	NA	16	TRBJ2-1	NA	TGTGCCAGCAGCTTAGCGCCGACCCTTGAGAGCAATGAGCAGTTCTTC	CASSLAPTLESNEQFF
TRBV4-1	TRBD1	15	TRBJ2-7	NA	TGCGCCAGCAGCCCGGACAGGGGGGTGTCCTACGAGCAGTACTTC	CASSPDRGVSYEQYF
TRBV29-1	NA	14	TRBJ1-1	once	TGCGGCGTTGTCCGGACGGATTATCGCTCTGAAGCTTTCTTT	CGVVRTDYRSEAFF